This is a list of T cell receptor beta chains from one sample in a study of CD8+ T cells in alopecia areata. Libraries were prepared by immunoSEQ multiplex PCR; TCRdb keeps only in-frame clonotypes and omits some of them. The sample gives about 110,000 clones, 58% of which show up once; 20% to 30% is in the top ten. Material: NKG2D-low CD8+ T cells sorted from blood. The receptors shown here come from a human donor with alopecia areata. Each CDR3 is given with its conserved first and last residue. Fields, in order: D gene, V gene, J gene, clone size, CDR3 DNA, CDR3 protein. A D gene is named only where the DNA matches it firmly. Clone size is not always given. Where it is, it says once, few, many or a class for expanded clones.

TRBD2	TRBV28	TRBJ2-5	few	TGTGCCAGCAGTTCCGGACTAGCGGGGAAAGAGACCCAGTACTTC	CASSSGLAGKETQYF
TRBD1	TRBV27	TRBJ1-4	NA	TGTGCCAGCAGTGATATGACCGGGACAGGGGATGAAAAACTGTTTTTT	CASSDMTGTGDEKLFF
TRBD1	TRBV29-1	TRBJ2-6	NA	TGCAGCGTTTTTACAGGGGGTTCTGGGGCCAACGTCCTGACTTTC	CSVFTGGSGANVLTF
TRBD1	TRBV16	TRBJ2-3	NA	TGTGCCAGCAGCCAAGGACAGGGGGCCCTGGATACGCAGTATTTT	CASSQGQGALDTQYF
NA	TRBV5-6	TRBJ2-1	NA	TGTGCCAGCAGCCCCGGAAACTCCTACAATGAGCAGTTCTTC	CASSPGNSYNEQFF
NA	TRBV4-1	TRBJ2-7	NA	TGCGCCAGCAGCCAAGAATTCCGTTCCCTACTATCCTACGAGCAGTACTTC	CASSQEFRSLLSYEQYF
NA	TRBV6-6	TRBJ2-1	few	TGTGCCAGCCGCCTAGGTAGGAATGAGCAGTTCTTC	CASRLGRNEQFF
NA	TRBV4-2	TRBJ2-7	NA	TGTGCCAGCAGCCAAGAGCAGGCCCTTAACTACGAGCAGTACTTC	CASSQEQALNYEQYF
NA	TRBV5-4	TRBJ1-5	NA	TGTGCCAGCAGCTTGTTCCGGGAAGATGGCAATCAGCCCCAGCATTTT	CASSLFREDGNQPQHF
NA	TRBV19	TRBJ2-1	NA	TGTGCCAGTAGTATGCTAAATAATGAGCAGTTCTTC	CASSMLNNEQFF
TRBD1	TRBV9	TRBJ1-1	few	TGTGCCAGCAGCCCCGCCGGGACAGGTTCGAGAGCTTTCTTT	CASSPAGTGSRAFF
NA	TRBV7-9	TRBJ1-1	NA	TGTGCCAGCAGCCCCCCCGGAGGACGTACTGAAGCTTTCTTT	CASSPPGGRTEAFF
TRBD2	TRBV7-6	TRBJ2-7	NA	TGTGCCAGCAGCCGAGGACTAGCGCTAACCTACGAGCAGTACTTC	CASSRGLALTYEQYF
TRBD2	TRBV10-3	TRBJ2-7	NA	TGTGCCATCAGTTACGAAACTAGCGGGACCTACACCTACGAGCAGTACTTC	CAISYETSGTYTYEQYF
NA	TRBV13	TRBJ2-7	NA	TGTGCCAGCAGCGCCACGGTCAACTACGAGCAGTACTTC	CASSATVNYEQYF
TRBD1	TRBV29-1	TRBJ1-1	few	TGCAGCGTTAGCGGGAGTTTGACAGGGGGCTTCACTGAAGCTTTCTTT	CSVSGSLTGGFTEAFF
NA	TRBV30	TRBJ2-2	NA	TGTGCCTGGATTGAAGGGTCGGCCGCGCTCACCGGGGAGCTGTTTTTT	CAWIEGSAALTGELFF
TRBD1	TRBV4-1	TRBJ2-1	NA	TGCGCCAGCAGCCAAGCAGTCTGGACAGGGGCTGACAATGAGCAGTTCTTC	CASSQAVWTGADNEQFF
NA	TRBV11-3	TRBJ1-1	NA	TGTGCCAGCAGCTTGCAGTGGGGCACTGAAGCTTTCTTT	CASSLQWGTEAFF
TRBD2	TRBV6-6	TRBJ2-1	NA	TGTGCCAGCAGTCAGACTAGCGGGAGTCTCCGGAATGAGCAGTTCTTC	CASSQTSGSLRNEQFF
TRBD2	TRBV28	TRBJ2-3	NA	TGTGCCAGCAGTTTAAGGGAGGGGCGCACAGATACGCAGTATTTT	CASSLREGRTDTQYF
NA	TRBV4-1	TRBJ2-3	NA	TGCGCCAGCAGCCAAAGGCACACGGGCCAAGATACGCAGTATTTT	CASSQRHTGQDTQYF
NA	TRBV15	TRBJ2-2	NA	TGTGCCACCAGCGATAGGGCCCCCACCGGGGAGCTGTTTTTT	CATSDRAPTGELFF
NA	TRBV28	TRBJ2-7	NA	TGTGCCAGCAGCCTAGAAGGAAGCGGGTCCATCGGCGAGCAGTACTTC	CASSLEGSGSIGEQYF
NA	TRBV7-9	TRBJ2-1	few	TGTGCCAGCAGCTTACTGGGGAGGAATGAGCAGTTCTTC	CASSLLGRNEQFF
NA	TRBV29-1	TRBJ1-2	NA	TGCAGCGTTGAAACCCGTGGAGGCATAGACACCTTC	CSVETRGGIDTF
TRBD2	TRBV5-4	TRBJ2-1	few	TGTGCCAGCAGCTTACGTGAGCGGGACTGGAGTGGTGGCTACAATGAGCAGTTCTTC	CASSLRERDWSGGYNEQFF
NA	TRBV28	TRBJ1-2	NA	TGTGCCAGCAGTTTACCCCCCTGGACTAATGGCTACACCTTC	CASSLPPWTNGYTF
NA	TRBV4-1	TRBJ1-1	NA	TGCGCCAGCAGCCAATTCAACACTTACAACACTGAAGCTTTCTTT	CASSQFNTYNTEAFF
NA	TRBV10-2	TRBJ2-3	NA	TGCGCCAGCAGGGACATTACTCCGACAGATACGCAGTATTTT	CASRDITPTDTQYF
NA	TRBV11-2	TRBJ1-1	NA	TGTGCCAGCAGCTTATACGCGGGGGCCGGCACTGAAGCTTTCTTT	CASSLYAGAGTEAFF
NA	TRBV19	TRBJ2-7	NA	TGTGCCAGTAGTAGACGGACGGAGAGTTCCTCCTACGAGCAGTACTTC	CASSRRTESSSYEQYF
TRBD2	TRBV7-9	TRBJ2-3	NA	TGTGCCAGCAGCGCCGGGACTAGCGAGACAGATACGCAGTATTTT	CASSAGTSETDTQYF
TRBD2	TRBV30	TRBJ2-1	NA	TGTGCCTGGACCCAGAAGGGACTAGCGGGAAATGAGCAGTTCTTC	CAWTQKGLAGNEQFF
NA	TRBV27	TRBJ2-1	NA	TGTGCCAGCAGCCAAACAGGGTCTGAGCAGTTCTTC	CASSQTGSEQFF
NA	TRBV7-9	TRBJ2-3	NA	TGTGCCAGCAGCTTGGTTGGGGAAGGAGATACGCAGTATTTT	CASSLVGEGDTQYF
TRBD1	TRBV29-1	TRBJ2-1	NA	TGCAGCGTTACAGGGGACAATGAGCAGTTCTTC	CSVTGDNEQFF
NA	TRBV7-3	TRBJ2-7	few	TGTGCCAGCAGCTTAATCTCTGGCTACGAGCAGTACTTC	CASSLISGYEQYF
NA	TRBV7-8	TRBJ2-1	NA	TGTGCCAGCAGCTTAGCCCCCGGGACTCAATCTCAGAGGTCCTACAATGAGCAGTTCTTC	CASSLAPGTQSQRSYNEQFF
NA	TRBV28	TRBJ2-6	NA	TGTGCCAGCAGCCCCGCTGGGGTCTCTGGGGCCAACGTCCTGACTTTC	CASSPAGVSGANVLTF